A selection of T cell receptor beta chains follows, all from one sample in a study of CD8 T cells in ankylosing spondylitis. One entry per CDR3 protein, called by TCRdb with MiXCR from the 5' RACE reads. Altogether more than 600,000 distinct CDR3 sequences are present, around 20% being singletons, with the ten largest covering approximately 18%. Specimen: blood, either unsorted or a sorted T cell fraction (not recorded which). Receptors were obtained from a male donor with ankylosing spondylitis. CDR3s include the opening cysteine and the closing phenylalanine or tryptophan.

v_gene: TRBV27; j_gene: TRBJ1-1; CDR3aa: CASSLSNSGAAFF
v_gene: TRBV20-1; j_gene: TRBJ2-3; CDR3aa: CSAPVGPDTQYF
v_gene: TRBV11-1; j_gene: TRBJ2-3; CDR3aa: CASSFIGAMDTQYF
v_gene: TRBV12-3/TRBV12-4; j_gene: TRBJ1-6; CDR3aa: CASSPTGVGSPLHF
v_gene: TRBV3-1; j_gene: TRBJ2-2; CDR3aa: CASSLTRSGELFF
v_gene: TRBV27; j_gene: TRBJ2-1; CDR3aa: CASSLSAGLGNEQFF
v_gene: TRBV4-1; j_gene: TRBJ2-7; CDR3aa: CASSRLAETYEQYF
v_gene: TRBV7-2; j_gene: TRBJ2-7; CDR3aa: CASSPEGFTYEQYF
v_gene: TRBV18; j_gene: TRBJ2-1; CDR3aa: CASSPFTDREQFF
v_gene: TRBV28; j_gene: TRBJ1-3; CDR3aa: CASSPAGPGNTIYF
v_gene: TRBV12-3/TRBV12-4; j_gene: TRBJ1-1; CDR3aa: CASSSADRANTEAFF
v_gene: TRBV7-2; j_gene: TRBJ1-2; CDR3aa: CASSLSDGNYGYTF
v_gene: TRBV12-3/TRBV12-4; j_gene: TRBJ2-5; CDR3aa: CASSFGPRGETQYF
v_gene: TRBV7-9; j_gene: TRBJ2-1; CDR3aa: CASSYITSGGANEQFF
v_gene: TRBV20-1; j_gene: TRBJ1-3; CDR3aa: CSARDVGSGNTIYF
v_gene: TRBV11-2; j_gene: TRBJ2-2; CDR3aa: CASTITGQGDSGELFF
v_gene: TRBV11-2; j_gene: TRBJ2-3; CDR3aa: CASSLSYSGGGRTDTQYF
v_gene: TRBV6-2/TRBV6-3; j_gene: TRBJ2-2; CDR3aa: CASSFVGRGRAAGELFF
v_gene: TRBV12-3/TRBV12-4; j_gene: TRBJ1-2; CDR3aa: CASSLGRSLTF
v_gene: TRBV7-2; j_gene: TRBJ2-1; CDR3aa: CASSAYPGGKYEQFF
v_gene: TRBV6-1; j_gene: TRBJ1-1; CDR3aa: CAPAPGATNTEAFF
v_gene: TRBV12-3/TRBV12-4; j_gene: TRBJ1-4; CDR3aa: CASSLSGSNEKLFF
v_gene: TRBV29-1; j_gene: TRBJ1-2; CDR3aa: CSVEQHNTGTGNYGYTF
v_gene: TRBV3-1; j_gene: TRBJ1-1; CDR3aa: CASSQAGMDTEAFF
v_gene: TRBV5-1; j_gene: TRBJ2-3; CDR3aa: CASSGRVGSGGTDTQYF